The entry below describes one T cell receptor beta chain. These data are taken from a study of T cells after somatic rescue of genetic block. The CDR3 runs 14 residues. The germline CDR1 and CDR2 sequences are SGHTA and FQGNSA. The V and J ends lost 4 bases and 3 bases, in that order; junction bases with no gene match: 4. Data came from immunoSEQ multiplex PCR; TCRdb stores just in-frame clones and leaves some out. The table lists about 70,000 clones, around 92% of them singletons. Sequencing was carried out using peripheral blood mononuclear cells (PBMCs). This sequence joins TRBV7-2 and TRBJ2-3; TRBD1 aligns across 7 bases. The TCR comes from a middle-aged man. CDR3 sequence: CASSSGQPTDTQYF. CDR3 sequence (DNA): TGTGCCAGCAGCTCGGGACAGCCGACAGATACGCAGTATTTT.